This T cell receptor beta chain was recorded in a study of T cell repertoires in cytomegalovirus infection (dated by TCRdb to between 2018 and 2021). Regarding the complete study: Because public TCR beta signatures pointed to carriage of CMV infection together with the matching HLA type, the HLA type of each donor mattered for the analysis. Overall study outcomes, separate from this receptor: The ex vivo response was dominated by HLA-C-restricted CMV-specific TCR beta clonotypes, which also provided the single most frequent clonotype in two of eight donors. In both this cohort and an independent roughly 360-donor cohort, the cumulative frequency of public TCR beta family members distinguished carriers of CMV infection plus the relevant HLA type.

This clonotype has ten or more counts. This receptor's antigen is unknown. No per-base quality is available; no much larger clone lies one base away. Taken from cysteine to phenylalanine, the CDR3 has 13 residues. Of all the DNA, just the CDR3 is kept, 39 bases in frame from base 1. Sequences SGHTA (CDR1) and FQGNSA (CDR2) are obtained from the germline V gene. Relative to germline, V is 4 bases shorter and J is 4 bases shorter, with 9 bases between their ends. TCRdb shows the sequencer as Illumina HiSeq 1500. TCRdb reworked the public reads: Q25 trimming with fastp, MiXCR clone assembly, productive beta chains retained. CDR3 protein duplicates are merged, each entry listing the most common genes and DNA. For this sample there are around 290,000 distinct CDR3 sequences; over 20% appear just once. The top ten clones comprise more than 11% of the sample.

The sequenced sample consisted of PBMCs. The rearrangement combines TRBV7-2 with TRBJ2-3, with the D gene tentatively TRBD1 or TRBD2, based on 5 matching bases in each. The source of this sequence is a human donor in good health (CMV status not recorded). Some clones in this sample may be carry-over from other donors' samples. Read as DNA, the sequence is TGTGCCAGCAGCTGGGACCGATCAGATACGCAGTATTTT. The resulting protein is CASSWDRSDTQYF.